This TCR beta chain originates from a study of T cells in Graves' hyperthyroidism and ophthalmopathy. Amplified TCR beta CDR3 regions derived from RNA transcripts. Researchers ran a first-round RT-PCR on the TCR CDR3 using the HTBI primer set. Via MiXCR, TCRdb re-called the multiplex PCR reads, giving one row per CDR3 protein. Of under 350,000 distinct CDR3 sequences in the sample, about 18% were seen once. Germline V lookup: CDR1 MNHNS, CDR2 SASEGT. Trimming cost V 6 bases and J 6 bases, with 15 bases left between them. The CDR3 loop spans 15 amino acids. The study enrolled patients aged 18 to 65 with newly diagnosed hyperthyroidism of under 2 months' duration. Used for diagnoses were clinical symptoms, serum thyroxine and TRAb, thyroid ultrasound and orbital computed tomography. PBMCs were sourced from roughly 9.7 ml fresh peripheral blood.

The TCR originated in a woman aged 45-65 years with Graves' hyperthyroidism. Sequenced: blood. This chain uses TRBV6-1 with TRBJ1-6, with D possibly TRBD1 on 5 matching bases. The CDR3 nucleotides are TGTGCCAGCAGACCCCCCGGAGGGGCTAATTCACCCCTCCACTTT. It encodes CASRPPGGANSPLHF.